A selection of T cell receptor beta chains follows, all from one sample in a study of early T cells in non-severe SARS-CoV-2 infection. TCRdb used MiXCR to reprocess the 5' RACE reads, holding one entry per CDR3 protein. The sample holds over 45,000 distinct CDR3 sequences, 5.6% seen once. Specimen: whole blood. The receptors originated from an adult who was a healthcare worker with PCR-confirmed SARS-CoV-2 infection or an uninfected control (not recorded which). The conserved cysteine and the conserved F or W are not part of the CDR3 here. The order of the fields is clone size, J gene, V gene, CDR3 protein. Clone size is not always given. Where it is, it says once, few, many or a class for expanded clones.

clone size: many
J gene: TRBJ2-4
V gene: TRBV6-1
CDR3 protein: ASREWADRDTRSVKNIQY

clone size: many
J gene: TRBJ1-5
V gene: TRBV7-9
CDR3 protein: ASSLDKMTQH

clone size: NA
J gene: TRBJ2-1
V gene: TRBV15
CDR3 protein: ATSTPGPYNEQF

clone size: many
J gene: TRBJ2-2
V gene: TRBV5-1
CDR3 protein: ASSPGSGSTGELF

clone size: many
J gene: TRBJ1-2
V gene: TRBV6-4
CDR3 protein: ASSLLPGPKGADYGYT

clone size: many
J gene: TRBJ2-5
V gene: TRBV30
CDR3 protein: AWSVSVGGPQETQY

clone size: NA
J gene: TRBJ2-7
V gene: TRBV24-1
CDR3 protein: ATSDTKRGAEEQY

clone size: many
J gene: TRBJ1-1
V gene: TRBV18
CDR3 protein: ASSPQRTQNTEAF

clone size: NA
J gene: TRBJ1-5
V gene: TRBV15
CDR3 protein: ATSRASIETGFSPQH

clone size: many
J gene: TRBJ2-1
V gene: TRBV10-3
CDR3 protein: AISEPSPGKENNEQF

clone size: many
J gene: TRBJ1-2
V gene: TRBV28
CDR3 protein: ASTQNSFYGYT

clone size: NA
J gene: TRBJ2-7
V gene: TRBV29-1
CDR3 protein: SVLARGGQY

clone size: many
J gene: TRBJ1-4
V gene: TRBV5-5
CDR3 protein: ASSLDDPNEKLF

clone size: many
J gene: TRBJ1-1
V gene: TRBV7-3
CDR3 protein: ASSPRAGGNTEAF

clone size: many
J gene: TRBJ2-1
V gene: TRBV7-9
CDR3 protein: ASSPTVNEQF

clone size: few
J gene: TRBJ2-1
V gene: TRBV3-1
CDR3 protein: ASSQDSGLAGFF

clone size: many
J gene: TRBJ2-5
V gene: TRBV6-9
CDR3 protein: ASSLPASGRFQETQY

clone size: few
J gene: TRBJ1-5
V gene: TRBV3-2
CDR3 protein: ASSLGSDRGPQH

clone size: many
J gene: TRBJ2-1
V gene: TRBV30
CDR3 protein: AWSVGRGPYNEQF

clone size: many
J gene: TRBJ2-3
V gene: TRBV29-1
CDR3 protein: SVVRTPGDTQY

clone size: many
J gene: TRBJ2-7
V gene: TRBV6-5
CDR3 protein: ASSYSIGAGGLGKQY

clone size: NA
J gene: TRBJ2-7
V gene: TRBV6-1
CDR3 protein: ASSERTGGLYEQY

clone size: many
J gene: TRBJ1-2
V gene: TRBV29-1
CDR3 protein: SVSPRGAQGYT

clone size: NA
J gene: TRBJ1-1
V gene: TRBV5-1
CDR3 protein: ASSLVGAGNEAF

clone size: many
J gene: TRBJ1-6
V gene: TRBV7-9
CDR3 protein: ASSLRQVGSPLH

clone size: many
J gene: TRBJ2-1
V gene: TRBV14
CDR3 protein: ASSLSGGPSNEQF

clone size: many
J gene: TRBJ2-3
V gene: TRBV20-1
CDR3 protein: SAPGVSTDTQY

clone size: few
J gene: TRBJ2-7
V gene: TRBV6-2/TRBV6-3
CDR3 protein: ASSYSRWGDYEQY

clone size: many
J gene: TRBJ2-5
V gene: TRBV10-3
CDR3 protein: AISGDRTGDGETQY

clone size: many
J gene: TRBJ1-6
V gene: TRBV12-3/TRBV12-4
CDR3 protein: ASSRANSPLH

clone size: many
J gene: TRBJ2-7
V gene: TRBV12-3/TRBV12-4
CDR3 protein: ASSLTGASYEQY

clone size: many
J gene: TRBJ1-1
V gene: TRBV7-6
CDR3 protein: ASSPRSLNTEAF

clone size: many
J gene: TRBJ1-6
V gene: TRBV20-1
CDR3 protein: SADGTTDSPLH

clone size: many
J gene: TRBJ1-1
V gene: TRBV7-9
CDR3 protein: ASSSTGFRNTEAF

clone size: many
J gene: TRBJ2-1
V gene: TRBV6-4
CDR3 protein: ASSEGGGASYNEQF

clone size: many
J gene: TRBJ2-2
V gene: TRBV11-3
CDR3 protein: ASSKDGNTGELF

clone size: few
J gene: TRBJ2-1
V gene: TRBV11-2
CDR3 protein: ASTRLREGHEQF

clone size: NA
J gene: TRBJ2-3
V gene: TRBV10-3
CDR3 protein: AISARRSSASTDTQY

clone size: many
J gene: TRBJ2-7
V gene: TRBV7-6
CDR3 protein: ASSSSGSFYEQY